The 13 T cell receptor beta chains in this list originate from one sample, sequenced in a study of blood T cells in healthy people across ages. The second PCR ran about 6 to 11 cycles with a sample-barcoded 5' primer and J-beta primers. TCRdb ran MiXCR on the 5' RACE reads and lists one entry per CDR3 protein. The sample has about a million distinct CDR3 sequences; roughly two fifths are singletons. Sequencing input: blood. These TCRs come from a man younger than 35 in good health.

This clonotype was picked up one time. A much bigger clone sits one base away, suggesting this may be a read error. This chain uses TRBV12-3 or TRBV12-4 with TRBJ2-5, with D tentatively TRBD2 (6 bases). V was trimmed by 6 bases and J by 11 bases, leaving 16 bases between them. The CDR3 totals 12 residues. The CDR3 sequence: CASSPGGLGQYF. The CDR3 coding sequence is TGTGCCAGCAGCCCCGGGGGACTCGGGCAGTACTTC.

On this clonotype itself: One end of the junction fails to match germline, which may point to a read error. The chain uses TRBV28 and TRBJ2-1; D is ambiguous. The germline V gene has CDR1 MDHEN and CDR2 SYDVKM. This CDR3 has 17 residues. The CDR3 nucleotides read TGTGCCGGCAGTCACACTCTAGTGAGGAGCTCCTACAATGAGCAGTTCTTC. Its protein is CAGSHTLVRSSYNEQFF. The complete variable domain, with remaining parts taken from reference TRBV28 and TRBJ2-1, reads DVKVTQSSRYLVKRTGEKVFLECVQDMDHENMFWYRQDPGLGLRLIYFSYDVKMKEKGDIPEGYSVSREKKERFSLILESASTNQTSMYLCAGSHTLVRSSYNEQFFGPGTRLTVL.

There are a few counts of this clonotype. The gene calls are TRBV7-2 and TRBJ1-2; D might be TRBD1 (6 bases). This CDR3 spans 17 amino acids. Germline V CDR1 and CDR2: SGHTA, FQGNSA. With 1 base removed from V and 5 bases from J, the gap between germline ends came to 20 bases. In DNA form, the CDR3 reads TGTGCCAGCAGCTTAGATCTAGGGGGAATTAGCGGATATGGCTACACCTTC. Translated: CASSLDLGGISGYGYTF.

The rearrangement uses TRBV12-3 or TRBV12-4 and TRBJ2-5, with 8 bases aligning to TRBD2. This CDR3 spans 17 amino acids. The trim removed 4 bases at V and 4 bases at J, leaving 14 bases unmatched. CDR3 nucleotides: TGTGCCAGCAGTTATACCGGGACTAGTAGTTTGAGAGAGACCCAGTACTTC. Its translation: CASSYTGTSSLRETQYF.

This clonotype was detected only a few times. One junction end disagrees with the germline gene, perhaps due to a read error. The chain employs TRBV29-1 and TRBJ2-5; TRBD1 is a possible D gene (6 bases). CDR3 size: 12 residues. Germline V gene data show CDR1 as SQVTM and CDR2 as ANQGSEA. The CDR3 coding sequence is TGCAGCGCTGAAGGGGGCCAAGAGACCCAGTACTTC. Its protein product is CSAEGGQETQYF.

As to this clonotype: Possible read error: a much larger clone is one base away. The CDR3 loop is CSARDTSYYGYTF. CDR3 sequence (DNA): TGCAGTGCTAGAGATACCAGTTACTATGGCTACACCTTC. The chain combines TRBV20-1 with TRBJ1-2; D is unclear. The CDR3 is 13 amino acids. Trimming removed 0 bases from V and 3 bases from J, with 8 bases in between. The germline V gene has CDR1 DFQATT and CDR2 SNEGSKA (reference sequence).

J is TRBJ1-1 and V is TRBV5-1, with D possibly being TRBD1 (6 bases). From germline, CDR1 is SGHRS and CDR2 YFSETQ. V lost 0 bases and J 4 bases, leaving 19 bases between the germline ends. This CDR3 spans 17 amino acids. The CDR3 reads CASSLDVGGGISTEAFF. The CDR3 region has the DNA TGCGCCAGCAGCTTGGATGTAGGGGGTGGTATTAGCACTGAAGCTTTCTTT. Drawing the rest from reference TRBV5-1 and TRBJ1-1, the complete variable domain is KAGVTQTPRYLIKTRGQQVTLSCSPISGHRSVSWYQQTPGQGLQFLFEYFSETQRNKGNFPGRFSGRQFSNSRSEMNVSTLELGDSALYLCASSLDVGGGISTEAFFGQGTRLTVV.

The V gene is TRBV10-3, the J gene TRBJ2-7; the match to TRBD1 covers 10 bases. This CDR3 comprises 16 residues. CDR1 is ENHRY and CDR2 is SYGVKD in the germline V gene. V was clipped by 4 bases and J by 0 bases; unmatched bases: 6. Written as DNA, the CDR3 is TGTGCCATCAGTGTACCGGGACAGGGGAGCTCCTACGAGCAGTACTTC. Translation: CAISVPGQGSSYEQYF.

DNA for the CDR3: TGCAGTGCTAGTAAGGGGGCCTTTGGGGATCAGCCCCAGCATTTT. It specifies CSASKGAFGDQPQHF. The chain links TRBV20-1 to TRBJ1-5; 7 bases line up with TRBD1. The CDR3 runs to 15 residues. The germline V gene encodes CDR1 DFQATT and CDR2 SNEGSKA (reference sequence). With V trimmed by 3 bases and J by 5 bases, 10 bases remained unmatched.

This clonotype was seen more than once but under ten times. The chain recombines TRBV14 with TRBJ2-5; D call uncertain. CDR1 and CDR2 from the germline V gene are SGHDN and FVKESK. The CDR3 has 16 residues. V was shortened by 4 bases and J by 0 bases, with 15 bases between the two germline ends. Here the CDR3 DNA reads TGTGCCAGCAGCCCAATGGACCGCATCAACCAAGAGACCCAGTACTTC. It translates to CASSPMDRINQETQYF.

This clonotype has only a few counts. V usage is TRBV12-3 or TRBV12-4 and J usage is TRBJ2-5, with TRBD2 matching 11 bases. The DNA end is a closer match to TRBJ2-7, so the J assignment may be wrong. The CDR3 is 15 amino acids. The CDR3 DNA reads as TGTGCCAGCAGTTCCCTTAGCGGGGGGGCGTACGAGCAGTACTTC. It yields the protein CASSSLSGGAYEQYF.

The chain joins TRBV4-1 to TRBJ2-1, with D possibly being TRBD1 (6 bases). V dropped 6 bases and J dropped 2 bases, with 14 bases sitting between them. The length of the CDR3 is 15 residues. Germline lookup yields CDR1 MGHRA and CDR2 YSYEKL. The CDR3 bases are TGCGCCAGCAGGAACAGGGAATCTCCCTACAATGAGCAGTTCTTC. Protein: CASRNRESPYNEQFF.

The chain carries TRBV5-1 and TRBJ2-7, with D perhaps matching TRBD2 (5 bases). The J call may be wrong; the DNA end is better matched by TRBJ2-5. The germline gives CDR1 SGHRS, CDR2 YFSETQ. The CDR3 is 15 amino acids. The CDR3 region is CASSLEPSGQETQYF. CDR3 nucleotides: TGCGCCAGCAGCTTGGAACCCTCGGGGCAAGAGACCCAGTACTTC.